Following are 12 T cell receptor beta chains from one sample sequenced in a study of blood T cell repertoires in COVID-19. The table came from immunoSEQ multiplex PCR; TCRdb's copy has only in-frame clones and leaves some out. The data show approximately 270,000 clones, about nine tenths seen once. The sequenced material came from peripheral blood. The receptor set was obtained from a man in his forties or fifties with acute or convalescent COVID-19.

The rearrangement links TRBV12-3 or TRBV12-4 to TRBJ2-3; D is unresolved. The CDR3 has 12 residues. V was shortened by 6 bases and J by 5 bases, with 9 bases between the two germline ends. CDR3 region: CASRVREDTQYF. For the CDR3, the DNA is TGTGCCAGCAGGGTTAGAGAAGATACGCAGTATTTT.

This chain links TRBV5-5 with TRBJ1-1, with 9 bases fitting TRBD1. The CDR3 has 14 amino acids. Germline-derived CDR1 and CDR2 are SGHKS and YYEKEE (reference sequence). V was pared by 3 bases and J by 6 bases, with 6 bases of the junction left unmatched. CDR3 coding DNA: TGTGCCAGCAGCTCACAGGGGGCGAGTGCTGAAGCTTTCTTT. Residues: CASSSQGASAEAFF.

This clone was observed a handful of times. V gene TRBV6-1 combines with J gene TRBJ2-7; TRBD1 matches 7 bases. This CDR3 is built from 15 residues. Germline V gives CDR1 MNHNS, CDR2 SASEGT. The J segment lost 2 bases and the V segment lost 5 bases, leaving 9 bases of the junction unmatched. CDR3 sequence: CASSSQQGLTYEQYF. CDR3 bases: TGTGCCAGCAGTTCGCAACAGGGGTTGACCTACGAGCAGTACTTC.

V and J are TRBV19 and TRBJ2-6; D gene ambiguous. Germline-derived CDR1 and CDR2 are LNHDA and SQIVND (reference sequence). This CDR3 contains 17 residues. Trimming shortened V by 5 bases and J by 0 bases, and 14 bases separated the two germline ends. CDR3 in DNA: TGTGCCAGTAGTCTCTACTTATCAGGCTCTGGGGCCAACGTCCTGACTTTC. Its translation is CASSLYLSGSGANVLTF.

The chain joins TRBV29-1 to TRBJ1-2; D is perhaps TRBD1 (6 bases). Trimming removed 4 bases at V and 8 bases at J, with 14 bases between. The CDR3 is 12 amino acids. Germline V gives CDR1 SQVTM, CDR2 ANQGSEA. The CDR3 DNA is TGCAGCGTTGGGGAGGGGGACATGGGCTACACCTTC. Its translation: CSVGEGDMGYTF.

The chain uses TRBV7-9 and TRBJ2-7, with a weak D call TRBD1 (8 bases). CDR1 is SEHNR, CDR2 FQNEAQ, per germline (reference sequence). CDR3 length: 16 amino acids. The ends were cut back, 5 bases at V and 4 bases at J, with 21 bases in the middle. For the CDR3, the DNA is TGTGCCAGCAGCAAACTCGGACAGGGAGGGATATACGAGCAGTACTTC. Residues: CASSKLGQGGIYEQYF. The variable domain in full, with the rest retrieved from reference TRBV7-9 and TRBJ2-7, is DTGVSQNPRHKITKRGQNVTFRCDPISEHNRLYWYRQTLGQGPEFLTYFQNEAQLEKSRLLSDRFSAERPKGSFSTLEIQRTEQGDSAMYLCASSKLGQGGIYEQYFGPGTRLTVT.

The table lists this clone with a few counts. V and J are TRBV11-1 and TRBJ1-5; D remains ambiguous. CDR1 is SGHAT and CDR2 is FQDESV in the germline V gene (reference sequence). This CDR3 has 13 residues. Trimming left V 8 bases short and J 1 base short, with 9 bases between. The CDR3: CASAGESNQPQHF. The CDR3 nucleotides are TGTGCCAGCGCCGGGGAAAGCAATCAGCCCCAGCATTTT.

This chain uses TRBV9 with TRBJ1-1; TRBD1 is a possible D gene (5 bases). The CDR3 is made up of 17 amino acids. V was trimmed by 3 bases and J by 3 bases, leaving 21 bases between them. The germline V gene has CDR1 SGDLS and CDR2 YYNGEE. In nucleotides, the CDR3 is TGTGCCAGCAGCGCCTCAGGGTCCCTACGGCGCGACACTGAAGCTTTCTTT. Protein sequence: CASSASGSLRRDTEAFF.

This chain joins TRBV20-1 and TRBJ2-7, with 7 bases identical to TRBD1. J lost 0 bases, V lost 3 bases, and 11 bases had no gene match. The CDR3 runs to 16 residues. The germline gives CDR1 DFQATT, CDR2 SNEGSKA (reference sequence). For the CDR3, the DNA is TGCAGTGCTAGTGAAATTCCGGGACAGAACTCCTACGAGCAGTACTTC. Amino acids: CSASEIPGQNSYEQYF.

The chain combines TRBV5-1 with TRBJ1-6, with D perhaps TRBD1 (6 bases). Trimming removed 4 bases at V and 7 bases at J, with 21 bases between. CDR3 length equals 17 residues. In germline, CDR1 is SGHRS, CDR2 YFSETQ. CDR3 protein: CASSLSPSGQPNSPLHF. CDR3 coding DNA: TGCGCCAGCAGCCTAAGCCCATCCGGACAGCCCAATTCACCCCTCCACTTT.

The rearrangement links TRBV19 to TRBJ1-5; 7 nucleotides line up with TRBD1. The ends lost 5 bases at V and 4 bases at J; junction bases unmatched: 5. Looked up from germline, CDR1 is LNHDA and CDR2 is SQIVND (reference sequence). The CDR3 has 14 amino acids. CDR3 in amino acids: CASSDRVRNQPQHF. The CDR3 DNA follows: TGTGCCAGTAGTGACAGGGTTAGGAATCAGCCCCAGCATTTT.

The chain employs TRBV7-2 and TRBJ2-7; D is perhaps TRBD2 (6 bases). Per the germline V gene, CDR1 is SGHTA and CDR2 is FQGNSA. V gave up 2 bases and J gave up 10 bases, with 9 bases separating them. The CDR3 sequence is 11 residues long. In nucleotides, the CDR3 is TGTGCCAGCAGCTTAATGGGGGGACAGTACTTC. Encoded protein: CASSLMGGQYF.